Below, 32 T cell receptor beta chains from the same sample are listed, as sequenced in a study of blood T cell repertoires in COVID-19. Measured with immunoSEQ multiplex PCR; TCRdb has only the in-frame clones, and not every one. The sample yields more than 200,000 clones, approximately 86% seen once. Sequencing was carried out using peripheral blood. These receptors originate from a man younger than 40 with active or convalescent COVID-19.

CDR3: CASSLTGVNTEAFF. In DNA form, the CDR3 reads TGTGCCAGCAGCTTGACAGGAGTGAACACTGAAGCTTTCTTT. The chain joins TRBV5-8 to TRBJ1-1; D possibly corresponds to TRBD1 (5 bases). Germline CDR1 reads SGHTS; CDR2 reads YDEGEE. The germline V and J ends were trimmed by 1 base and 0 bases, with 7 bases remaining between them. The CDR3 is made up of 14 amino acids. Looking up the rest from reference TRBV5-8 and TRBJ1-1 gives the full variable domain: EAGVTQSPTHLIKTRGQQATLRCSPISGHTSVYWYQQALGLGLQFLLWYDEGEERNRGNFPPRFSGRQFPNYSSELNVNALELEDSALYLCASSLTGVNTEAFFGQGTRLTVV.

The chain joins TRBV28 to TRBJ1-2; 11 bases fit TRBD1. Trimming cost V 5 bases and J 7 bases; bases outside gene matches: 9. CDR1 MDHEN and CDR2 SYDVKM come from the germline V gene. The CDR3 extends over 15 amino acids. The CDR3: CASSTGGQGESGYTF. Here the CDR3 DNA reads TGTGCCAGCAGTACCGGGGGACAGGGGGAGTCTGGCTACACCTTC.

The sample holds a few counts of this clone. DNA for the CDR3: TGTGCCAGCAGCCAAGATGGGGGGTTGTTTTTT. Amino acid sequence: CASSQDGGLFF. This chain links TRBV3-1 (or the pseudogene TRBV3-2) with TRBJ1-4; possibly TRBD1 for D (5 bases). CDR3 length: 11 amino acids. With 0 bases removed from V and 15 bases from J, the gap between germline ends came to 8 bases. From germline, CDR1 is LGHDT and CDR2 YNNKEL (reference sequence).

This chain uses TRBV7-9 with TRBJ1-2; no reliable D call. This CDR3 contains 14 residues. Trimming cost V 7 bases and J 7 bases, with 19 bases left between them. CDR1 is SEHNR and CDR2 is FQNEAQ in the germline V gene (reference sequence). The CDR3 is CASIDRVGTSGYTF. As DNA, the CDR3 is TGTGCCAGCATTGACCGGGTCGGCACCTCTGGCTACACCTTC.

The DNA for the CDR3 is TGTGCCAGCAATAACAGGGGAATGAACACTGAAGCTTTCTTT. Encoded protein: CASNNRGMNTEAFF. The chain uses TRBV3-1 (or the pseudogene TRBV3-2) and TRBJ1-1; 7 nucleotides match TRBD1. The V segment lost 7 bases and the J segment 0 bases; nucleotides outside the gene matches: 5. The CDR3 is 14 residues long. Germline-derived CDR1 and CDR2 are LGHDT and YNNKEL (reference sequence).

This chain uses TRBV7-6 with TRBJ2-7, with a tentative D call TRBD2 (7 bases). CDR1 is SGHVS, CDR2 FNYEAQ, per germline. V dropped 0 bases and J dropped 2 bases, with 11 bases sitting between them. CDR3 length: 15 amino acids. For the CDR3, the DNA is TGTGCCAGCAGCTTAGCCGTGGGGGGGCCCTACGAGCAGTACTTC. Translated, it gives CASSLAVGGPYEQYF.

The gene calls are TRBV5-1 and TRBJ1-1; TRBD1 might be the D (6 bases). This CDR3 is built from 11 residues. Trimming stripped 5 bases from V and 7 bases from J, with 9 bases between. Looked up from germline, CDR1 is SGHRS and CDR2 is YFSETQ. CDR3 amino acids: CASSSRGEAFF. CDR3 sequence (DNA): TGCGCCAGCAGTTCCAGGGGTGAAGCTTTCTTT.

V and J are TRBV5-4 and TRBJ1-1, with D hard to call. Germline CDR1 SGHNT, CDR2 YYREEE (reference sequence). This CDR3 has 15 amino acids. V shed 4 bases and J shed 1 base, with 14 bases lying between them. The CDR3 loop is CASSDTPQSNTEAFF. The CDR3 bases are TGTGCCAGCAGCGACACTCCGCAATCGAACACTGAAGCTTTCTTT. Together with reference TRBV5-4 and TRBJ1-1, the CDR3 gives the full variable domain: ETGVTQSPTHLIKTRGQQVTLRCSSQSGHNTVSWYQQALGQGPQFIFQYYREEENGRGNFPPRFSGLQFPNYSSELNVNALELDDSALYLCASSDTPQSNTEAFFGQGTRLTVV.

This clone has only a few counts. The chain joins TRBV19 to TRBJ2-7; D is uncertain. This CDR3 spans 14 amino acids. Germline lookup yields CDR1 LNHDA and CDR2 SQIVND (reference sequence). V was cut by 4 bases and J by 2 bases, with 12 bases left in between. The CDR3 sequence is CASSTDFLTYEQYF. The CDR3 nucleotides read TGTGCCAGTAGTACAGACTTTCTTACCTACGAGCAGTACTTC.

V gene TRBV7-2 combines with J gene TRBJ1-5; D unclear. Trimming pared 1 base from V and 9 bases from J, leaving 7 bases between. Looked up from germline, CDR1 is SGHTA and CDR2 is FQGNSA. This CDR3 has 12 amino acids. Written as DNA, the CDR3 is TGTGCCAGCAGCTTAGACCCCGGGCCCCAGCATTTT. It codes for CASSLDPGPQHF.

V and J are TRBV18 and TRBJ2-2, with TRBD1 as a possible D gene (5 bases). Germline CDR1 is KGHSH and CDR2 is LQKENI. This CDR3 is built from 13 residues. Trimming cost V 1 base and J 9 bases, with 9 bases left between them. The CDR3 DNA reads as TGTGCCAGCTCACCACAAAGGGGCCGGGAGCTGTTTTTT. Translating gives CASSPQRGRELFF.

Only a few counts were recorded for this clone. This sequence joins TRBV3-1 (or the pseudogene TRBV3-2) and TRBJ1-2; D not certain. Germline CDR1 LGHDT, CDR2 YNNKEL (reference sequence). The CDR3 is made up of 13 amino acids. V was shortened by 6 bases and J by 4 bases, with 12 bases between the two germline ends. CDR3 residues: CASRPRMFYGYTF. In nucleotides, the CDR3 is TGTGCCAGCAGACCCAGGATGTTCTATGGCTACACCTTC.

The gene calls are TRBV5-1 and TRBJ1-1; D may be TRBD1 (5 bases). Germline V lookup: CDR1 SGHRS, CDR2 YFSETQ. The CDR3 has 15 amino acids. V lost 0 bases, J lost 1 base, and 10 bases lay in between. The CDR3 is CASSLAGFRNTEAFF. For the CDR3, the DNA is TGCGCCAGCAGCTTGGCAGGGTTTAGGAACACTGAAGCTTTCTTT.

V is TRBV7-2 and J is TRBJ2-7; a weak D match, TRBD1 (6 bases). V was trimmed by 0 bases and J by 4 bases, leaving 10 bases between them. From germline, CDR1 is SGHTA and CDR2 FQGNSA. This CDR3 spans 14 amino acids. The CDR3, as DNA: TGTGCCAGCAGCTTAGCGGGGGCCTTATACGAGCAGTACTTC. Translating it yields CASSLAGALYEQYF.

J is TRBJ1-1 and V is TRBV4-3; perhaps TRBD1 as D (5 bases). The CDR3 has 17 amino acids. Germline V gene lookup returns CDR1 LGHNA and CDR2 YSLEER. Trimming took off 4 bases at V and 0 bases at J, with 18 bases between the two ends. DNA for the CDR3: TGCGCCAGCAGCCTCTACCGGTCGGGGGTTATGAACACTGAAGCTTTCTTT. Translation: CASSLYRSGVMNTEAFF.

J is TRBJ2-1 and V is TRBV27; 7 bases fit TRBD1. V gave up 5 bases and J gave up 3 bases; unmatched junction bases: 4. From germline, CDR1 is MNHEY and CDR2 SMNVEV (reference sequence). The CDR3 is made up of 14 amino acids. The CDR3 loop is CASSNRDSYNEQFF. CDR3 sequence (DNA): TGTGCCAGCAGTAACCGGGACAGCTACAATGAGCAGTTCTTC.

This clone came up once. The J gene is TRBJ1-5, the V gene TRBV4-2; possible D gene TRBD1, 5 bases. There are 17 residues in the CDR3. V was clipped by 4 bases and J by 5 bases, with 21 bases between them. Germline lookup yields CDR1 LGHNA and CDR2 YNFKEQ. As DNA, the CDR3 is TGTGCCAGCAGCCGGGACCCCTGGGGGGAGGGCGATCAGCCCCAGCATTTT. Its translation: CASSRDPWGEGDQPQHF.

The rearrangement uses TRBV2 and TRBJ2-1; 8 positions agree with TRBD1. The ends lost 8 bases at V and 5 bases at J; junction bases unmatched: 5. Germline V gives CDR1 SNHLY, CDR2 FYNNEI. The CDR3 length is 13 residues. In nucleotides, the CDR3 is TGTGCCAGCCACCGGGACAGGAACAATGAGCAGTTCTTC. Translated, it gives CASHRDRNNEQFF.

The chain combines TRBV7-9 with TRBJ2-5, with 7 bases lining up with TRBD1. Trimming at V came to 4 bases and at J to 3 bases, leaving 11 bases not matched to a gene. Germline V lookup: CDR1 SEHNR, CDR2 FQNEAQ (reference sequence). This CDR3 region has 16 residues. DNA of the CDR3: TGTGCCAGCAGCTCAATGATTAAGACAGGGAAAGAGACCCAGTACTTC. Its protein product is CASSSMIKTGKETQYF.

The genes are TRBV6-6 and TRBJ2-6; 7 nucleotides line up with TRBD1. Trimming took 5 bases from V and 3 from J; bases not matched to a gene: 31. The length of the CDR3 is 24 residues. CDR1 is MNHNY and CDR2 is SVGAGI in the germline V gene (reference sequence). As DNA, the CDR3 is TGTGCCAGCAGTCCCACCCCAAATATACTCGACAGGGTTGCCCTGAGGGGTGGGGCCAACGTCCTGACTTTC. This translates into CASSPTPNILDRVALRGGANVLTF.

V gene TRBV4-1 combines with J gene TRBJ1-1, with a weak D call TRBD1 (5 bases). This CDR3 region has 15 residues. The V end was cut by 0 bases, the J end by 4 bases, with 12 bases between. CDR1 and CDR2 from the germline V gene are MGHRA and YSYEKL. The CDR3 protein is CASSQEWQGGTEAFF. The CDR3 nucleotides are TGCGCCAGCAGCCAAGAGTGGCAGGGTGGCACTGAAGCTTTCTTT.

The V and J genes are TRBV27 and TRBJ1-3; unclear D gene. The CDR3 is 15 amino acids. Germline V gives CDR1 MNHEY, CDR2 SMNVEV (reference sequence). V was clipped by 5 bases and J by 1 base, with 12 bases between them. In DNA form, the CDR3 reads TGTGCCAGCAGTCCCAAGACATCTTCTGGAAACACCATATATTTT. Its protein is CASSPKTSSGNTIYF.

This clone showed up just a few times. In nucleotides, the CDR3 is TGTGCCAGCAGCCAAGTTCCGGGGTCTGGAAACACCATATATTTT. Amino acid sequence: CASSQVPGSGNTIYF. The V gene is TRBV3-1 (or the pseudogene TRBV3-2), the J gene TRBJ1-3; D is uncertain. Germline CDR1 and CDR2: LGHDT and YNNKEL (reference sequence). Trimming removed 1 base at V and 1 base at J, with 8 bases between. The CDR3 runs 15 residues.

The chain recombines TRBV14 with TRBJ2-3, with D possibly matching TRBD2 (6 bases). This CDR3 is built from 12 residues. Deletions cut 9 bases from V and 0 bases from J, with 7 bases between. Germline V gene lookup returns CDR1 SGHDN and CDR2 FVKESK. The CDR3 region is CASRGSTDTQYF. In DNA form, the CDR3 reads TGTGCCAGTCGGGGGAGCACAGATACGCAGTATTTT.

V and J are TRBV7-8 and TRBJ2-1, with a possible D match to TRBD2 (6 bases). Trimming cost V 4 bases and J 4 bases, with 11 bases left between them. The CDR3 spans 14 residues. Germline V lookup: CDR1 SGHVS, CDR2 FQNEAQ. In DNA form, the CDR3 reads TGTGCCAGCAGCTCTCTAGGGACTTACAATGAGCAGTTCTTC. As protein: CASSSLGTYNEQFF.

The chain combines TRBV7-2 with TRBJ2-3, with 11 positions matching TRBD2. The V and J ends lost 5 bases and 2 bases, in that order; junction bases with no gene match: 9. The CDR3 consists of 17 residues. Germline CDR1 reads SGHTA; CDR2 reads FQGNSA. In DNA form, the CDR3 reads TGTGCCAGCAGCACATTACTAGCGGGGGTGAACACAGATACGCAGTATTTT. This codes for CASSTLLAGVNTDTQYF.

This chain links TRBV29-1 with TRBJ1-4; D gene unclear. The CDR3 has 11 residues. Germline CDR1 is SQVTM and CDR2 is ANQGSEA. The germline V and J ends were trimmed by 4 bases and 8 bases, with 8 bases remaining between them. CDR3 protein: CSVGYEEKLFF. CDR3 DNA sequence: TGCAGCGTTGGATACGAGGAAAAACTGTTTTTT.

CDR3 in amino acids: CASSGESYNEQFF. In DNA, the CDR3 is TGTGCCAGTAGCGGGGAATCCTACAATGAGCAGTTCTTC. The chain recombines TRBV2 with TRBJ2-1; TRBD2 aligns across 8 bases. V trimming: 9 bases; J trimming: 1 base; junction bases outside the gene matches: 2. The CDR3 has 13 residues. Germline CDR1 SNHLY, CDR2 FYNNEI.

The chain uses TRBV5-6 and TRBJ1-1; TRBD1 aligns across 8 bases. CDR3 length: 15 amino acids. Losses at the gene ends were 4 bases for V and 2 bases for J; bases not matched to a gene: 7. Germline assignment: CDR1 SGHDT and CDR2 YYEEEE. The chain's CDR3 is CASSHGTGLNTEAFF. CDR3 coding DNA: TGTGCCAGCAGCCACGGGACAGGTCTTAACACTGAAGCTTTCTTT.

The chain has TRBV18 and TRBJ2-1; 12 nucleotides align to TRBD2. The CDR3 runs to 17 residues. V gave up 2 bases and J gave up 5 bases; unmatched junction bases: 7. Germline CDR1 KGHSH, CDR2 LQKENI. CDR3 loop: CASSPSLAGGSHNEQFF. The CDR3 DNA is TGTGCCAGCTCACCATCGCTAGCGGGGGGGTCCCACAATGAGCAGTTCTTC.

The chain employs TRBV6-5 and TRBJ1-1; D is uncertain. This CDR3 contains 13 residues. Germline loops: CDR1 MNHEY, CDR2 SVGAGI. Between the trimmed V and J ends, which lost 6 bases and 8 bases, there was a span of 16 bases. The CDR3 sequence: CASSRSGLSEAFF. The DNA for the CDR3 is TGTGCCAGCAGCAGGAGCGGTCTCTCAGAAGCTTTCTTT.

The chain has TRBV19 and TRBJ2-2; D assignment may be TRBD1 or TRBD2 (5 bases each). The germline V and J ends were trimmed by 5 bases and 0 bases, with 10 bases remaining between them. This CDR3 spans 15 amino acids. Germline V gene data show CDR1 as LNHDA and CDR2 as SQIVND (reference sequence). This CDR3 reads CASSLARANTGELFF. CDR3 bases: TGTGCCAGTAGTCTAGCCAGGGCGAACACCGGGGAGCTGTTTTTT.